This TCR beta chain comes out of a study of T cells after yellow fever vaccination. About the study: SMART-Seq v4 Ultra Low Input served to prepare low-cell-number fractions.

Overall study results and limits: Boosting was followed by the reappearance of most primary-vaccination clones (roughly 95% CD4, around 91% CD8).

This clonotype came up many times. The antigen remains unidentified. 5'RACE template switching added a universal primer site and UMIs to TCR cDNA. TCRdb called the 5' RACE reads again in MiXCR, with one record for every CDR3 protein. The sample gives approximately 110,000 distinct CDR3 sequences, approximately 8.4% of which show up once; about 25% is in the top ten. After removal of 1 base from V and 8 bases from J, the junction contained 8 bases not matched to a gene. Per germline, CDR1 SGHTA and CDR2 FQGNSA. The CDR3 extends over 17 amino acids. The TCR was taken from a man aged 30 to 39 who received the YFV17D yellow fever vaccine. The chain uses TRBV7-2 and TRBJ2-1, with 13 positions matching TRBD2. Sequencing used CD8+ T cells sorted from PBMCs, obtained 45 days after the yellow fever booster vaccination. The CDR3 bases are TGTGCCAGCAGCTTAGGACTAGCGGGAGGACATAGGCATGAGCAGTTCTTC. Translated: CASSLGLAGGHRHEQFF. Variable domain in full (rest from reference TRBV7-2 and TRBJ2-1): GAGVSQSPSNKVTEKGKDVELRCDPISGHTALYWYRQSLGQGLEFLIYFQGNSAPDKSGLPSDRFSAERTGGSVSTLTIQRTQQEDSAVYLCASSLGLAGGHRHEQFFGPGTRLTVL.